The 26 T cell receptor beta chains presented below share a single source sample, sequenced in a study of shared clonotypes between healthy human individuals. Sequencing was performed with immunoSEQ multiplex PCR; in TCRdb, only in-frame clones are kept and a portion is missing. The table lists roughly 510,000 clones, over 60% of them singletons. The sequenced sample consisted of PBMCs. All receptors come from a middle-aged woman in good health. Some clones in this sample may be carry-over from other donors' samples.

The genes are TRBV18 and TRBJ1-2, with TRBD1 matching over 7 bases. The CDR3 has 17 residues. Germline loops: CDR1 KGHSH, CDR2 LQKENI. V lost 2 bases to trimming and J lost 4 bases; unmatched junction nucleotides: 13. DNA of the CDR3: TGTGCCAGCTCACCAGTCATCGGGACAGTCAAGACCTATGGCTACACCTTC. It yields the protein CASSPVIGTVKTYGYTF.

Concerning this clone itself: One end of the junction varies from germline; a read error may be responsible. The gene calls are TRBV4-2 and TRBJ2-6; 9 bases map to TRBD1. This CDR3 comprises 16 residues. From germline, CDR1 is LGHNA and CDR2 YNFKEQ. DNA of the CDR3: TGTGCCAGCAGCAAAGACAGGGGGTATGGGGCCAACGTCCTGACTTTC. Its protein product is CASSKDRGYGANVLTF.

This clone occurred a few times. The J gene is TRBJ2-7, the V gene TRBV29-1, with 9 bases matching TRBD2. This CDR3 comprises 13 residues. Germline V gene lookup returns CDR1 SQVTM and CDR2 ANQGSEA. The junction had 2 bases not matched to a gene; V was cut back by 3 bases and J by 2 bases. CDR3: CSVEAGGTYEQYF. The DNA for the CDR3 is TGCAGCGTTGAGGCGGGGGGGACCTACGAGCAGTACTTC.

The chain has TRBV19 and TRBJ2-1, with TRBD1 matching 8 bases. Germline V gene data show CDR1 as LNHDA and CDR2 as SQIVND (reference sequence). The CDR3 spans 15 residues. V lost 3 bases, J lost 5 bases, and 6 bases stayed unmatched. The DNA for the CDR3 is TGTGCCAGTAGTATGCGGCCGACAGGGGACAATGAGCAGTTCTTC. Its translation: CASSMRPTGDNEQFF.

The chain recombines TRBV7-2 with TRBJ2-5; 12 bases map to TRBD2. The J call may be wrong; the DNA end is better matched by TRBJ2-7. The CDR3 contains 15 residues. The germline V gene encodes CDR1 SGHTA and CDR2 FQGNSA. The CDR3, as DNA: TGTGCCAGCAGCCAGACCCTAGCGGGAGGGTACGAGCAGTACTTC. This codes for CASSQTLAGGYEQYF.

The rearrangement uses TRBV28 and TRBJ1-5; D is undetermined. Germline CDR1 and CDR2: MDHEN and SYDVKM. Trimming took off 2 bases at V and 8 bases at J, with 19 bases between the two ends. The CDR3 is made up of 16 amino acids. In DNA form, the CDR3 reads TGTGCCAGCAGTTTAGTGGAGGACCGGCCGTCAGAGCCCCAGCATTTT. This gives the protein CASSLVEDRPSEPQHF.

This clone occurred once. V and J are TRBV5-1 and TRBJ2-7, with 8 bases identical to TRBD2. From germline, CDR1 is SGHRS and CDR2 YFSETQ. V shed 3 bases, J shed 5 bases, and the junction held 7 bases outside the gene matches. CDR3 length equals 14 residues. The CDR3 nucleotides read TGCGCCAGCAGCTCGAGCGGGAGAATCCACGAGCAGTACTTC. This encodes CASSSSGRIHEQYF.

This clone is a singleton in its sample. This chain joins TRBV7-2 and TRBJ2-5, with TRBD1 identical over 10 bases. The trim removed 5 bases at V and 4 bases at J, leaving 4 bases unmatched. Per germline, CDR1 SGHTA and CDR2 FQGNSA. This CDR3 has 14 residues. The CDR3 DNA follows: TGTGCCAGCAGCATGACAGGGGGCGCAGAGACCCAGTACTTC. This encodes CASSMTGGAETQYF.

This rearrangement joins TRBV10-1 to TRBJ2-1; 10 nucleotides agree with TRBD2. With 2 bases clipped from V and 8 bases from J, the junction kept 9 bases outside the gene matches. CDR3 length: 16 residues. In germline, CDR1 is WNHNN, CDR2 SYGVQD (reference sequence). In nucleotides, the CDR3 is TGCGCCAGCAGTGAGATGGCTAGCGGGAGCTCGGATGAGCAGTTCTTC. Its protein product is CASSEMASGSSDEQFF.

CDR3 bases: TGTGCCAGCAGGCCCGGGACGGCGAACACTGAAGCTTTCTTT. As protein: CASRPGTANTEAFF. The chain has TRBV5-4 and TRBJ1-1; D is perhaps TRBD1 (5 bases). The ends were cut back, 5 bases at V and 1 base at J, with 12 bases in the middle. This CDR3 is 14 amino acids long. The germline gives CDR1 SGHNT, CDR2 YYREEE (reference sequence).

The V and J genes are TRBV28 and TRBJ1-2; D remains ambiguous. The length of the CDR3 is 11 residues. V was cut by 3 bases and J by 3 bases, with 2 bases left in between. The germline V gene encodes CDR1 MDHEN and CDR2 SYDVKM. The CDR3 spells CASSFDYGYTF. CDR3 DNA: TGTGCCAGCAGTTTTGACTATGGCTACACCTTC.

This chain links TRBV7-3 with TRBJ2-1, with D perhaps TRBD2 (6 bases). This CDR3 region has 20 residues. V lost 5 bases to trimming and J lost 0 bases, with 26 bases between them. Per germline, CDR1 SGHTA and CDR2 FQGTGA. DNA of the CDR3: TGTGCCAGCAGCGAAATAATGGGAGGATTAGGGACTTCCTCCTACAATGAGCAGTTCTTC. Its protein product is CASSEIMGGLGTSSYNEQFF.

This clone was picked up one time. The CDR3 loop reads CASSLVSLQRNEQFF. The CDR3 DNA sequence: TGTGCCAGCAGCTTAGTTAGCCTCCAACGCAATGAGCAGTTCTTC. The chain links TRBV7-9 to TRBJ2-1; D not resolved. CDR1 and CDR2 from the germline V gene are SEHNR and FQNEAQ (reference sequence). V was trimmed by 1 base and J by 6 bases, leaving 13 bases between them. The CDR3 is 15 amino acids.

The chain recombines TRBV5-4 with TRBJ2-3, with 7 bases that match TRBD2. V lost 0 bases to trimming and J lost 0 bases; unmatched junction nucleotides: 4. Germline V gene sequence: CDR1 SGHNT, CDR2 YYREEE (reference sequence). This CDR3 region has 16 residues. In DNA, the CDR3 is TGTGCCAGCAGCTTGGGCGCGGGAGCGAGCACAGATACGCAGTATTTT. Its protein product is CASSLGAGASTDTQYF.

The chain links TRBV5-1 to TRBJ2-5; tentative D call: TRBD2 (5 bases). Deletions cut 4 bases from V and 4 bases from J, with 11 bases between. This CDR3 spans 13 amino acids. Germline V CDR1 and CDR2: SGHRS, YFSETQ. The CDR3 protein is CASSESGSETQYF. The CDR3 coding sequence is TGCGCCAGCAGCGAGTCGGGGTCAGAGACCCAGTACTTC.

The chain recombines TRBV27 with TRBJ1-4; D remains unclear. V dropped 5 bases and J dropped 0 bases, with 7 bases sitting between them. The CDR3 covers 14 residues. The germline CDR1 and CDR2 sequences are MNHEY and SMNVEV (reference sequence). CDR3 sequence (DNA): TGTGCCAGCAGTCGGTTGCCAACTAATGAAAAACTGTTTTTT. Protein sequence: CASSRLPTNEKLFF.

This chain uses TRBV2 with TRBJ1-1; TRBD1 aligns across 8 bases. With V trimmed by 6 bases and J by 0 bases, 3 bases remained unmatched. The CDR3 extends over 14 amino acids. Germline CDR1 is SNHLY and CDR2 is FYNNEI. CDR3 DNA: TGTGCCAGCAGGACAGGGGCGATGAACACTGAAGCTTTCTTT. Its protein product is CASRTGAMNTEAFF. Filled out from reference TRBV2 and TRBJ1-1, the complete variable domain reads EPEVTQTPSHQVTQMGQEVILRCVPISNHLYFYWYRQILGQKVEFLVSFYNNEISEKSEIFDDQFSVERPDGSNFTLKIRSTKLEDSAMYFCASRTGAMNTEAFFGQGTRLTVV.

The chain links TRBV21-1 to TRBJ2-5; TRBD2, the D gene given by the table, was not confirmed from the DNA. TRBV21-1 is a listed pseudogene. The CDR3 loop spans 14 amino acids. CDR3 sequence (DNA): TGTGCCAGCAGCAACGGACTAGATGAAGAGACCCAGTACTTC. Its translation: CASSNGLDEETQYF.

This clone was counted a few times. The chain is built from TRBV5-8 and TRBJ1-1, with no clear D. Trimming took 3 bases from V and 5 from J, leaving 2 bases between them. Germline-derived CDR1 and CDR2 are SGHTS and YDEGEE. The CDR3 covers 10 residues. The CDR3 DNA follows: TGTGCCAGCAGCTCTACTGAAGCTTTCTTT. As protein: CASSSTEAFF.

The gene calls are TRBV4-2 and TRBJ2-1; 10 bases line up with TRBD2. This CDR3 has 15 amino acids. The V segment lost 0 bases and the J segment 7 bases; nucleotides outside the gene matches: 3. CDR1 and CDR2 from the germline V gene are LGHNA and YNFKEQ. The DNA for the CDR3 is TGTGCCAGCAGCCAAGACGGGACTAGCGATAATGAGCAGTTCTTC. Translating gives CASSQDGTSDNEQFF.

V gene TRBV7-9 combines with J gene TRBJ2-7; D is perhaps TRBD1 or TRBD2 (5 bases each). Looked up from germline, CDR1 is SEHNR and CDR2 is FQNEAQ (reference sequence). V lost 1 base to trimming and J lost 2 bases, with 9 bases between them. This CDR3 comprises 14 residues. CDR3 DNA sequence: TGTGCCAGCAGCTTAGTGGGGGACGCCTACGAGCAGTACTTC. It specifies CASSLVGDAYEQYF.

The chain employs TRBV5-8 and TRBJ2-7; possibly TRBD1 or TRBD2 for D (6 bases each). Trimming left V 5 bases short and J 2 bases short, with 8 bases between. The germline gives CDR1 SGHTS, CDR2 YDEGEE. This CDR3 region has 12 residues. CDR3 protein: CASRGGTYEQYF. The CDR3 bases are TGTGCCAGCAGAGGGGGGACCTACGAGCAGTACTTC.

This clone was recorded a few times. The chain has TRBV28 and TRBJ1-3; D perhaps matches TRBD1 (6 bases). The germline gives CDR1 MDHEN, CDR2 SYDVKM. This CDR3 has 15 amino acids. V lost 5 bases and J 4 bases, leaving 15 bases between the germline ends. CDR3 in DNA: TGTGCCAGCAGTCTCCTGGGGGGCGAAGGAAACACCATATATTTT. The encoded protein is CASSLLGGEGNTIYF.

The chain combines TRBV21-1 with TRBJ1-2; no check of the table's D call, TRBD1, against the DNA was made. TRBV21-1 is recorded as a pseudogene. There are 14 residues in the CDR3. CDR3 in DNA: TGTGCCAGCAGCAAAAGAGGGACAGACTATGGCTACACCTTC. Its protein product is CASSKRGTDYGYTF.

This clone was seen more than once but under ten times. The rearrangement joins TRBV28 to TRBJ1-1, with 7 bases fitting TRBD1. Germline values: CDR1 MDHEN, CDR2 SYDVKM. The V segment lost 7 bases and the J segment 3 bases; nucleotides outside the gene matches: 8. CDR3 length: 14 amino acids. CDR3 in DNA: TGTGCCAGCAACTACCCAGGGGGGGACACTGAAGCTTTCTTT. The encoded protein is CASNYPGGDTEAFF. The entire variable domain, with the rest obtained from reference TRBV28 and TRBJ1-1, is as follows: DVKVTQSSRYLVKRTGEKVFLECVQDMDHENMFWYRQDPGLGLRLIYFSYDVKMKEKGDIPEGYSVSREKKERFSLILESASTNQTSMYLCASNYPGGDTEAFFGQGTRLTVV.

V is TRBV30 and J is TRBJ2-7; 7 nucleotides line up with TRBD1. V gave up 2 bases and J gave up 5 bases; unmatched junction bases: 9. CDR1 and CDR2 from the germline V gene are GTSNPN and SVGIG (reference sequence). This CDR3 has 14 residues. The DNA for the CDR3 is TGTGCCTGGAGTATTGGGGCAGGGGGTAACGAGCAGTACTTC. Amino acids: CAWSIGAGGNEQYF.